This T cell receptor beta chain appears in the sequencing data of a study of technical replicates of blood from several donors. Produced via immunoSEQ multiplex PCR; TCRdb's table is partial and in-frame only. Among about 79,000 clones listed, roughly 94% were seen once. This clone was observed a handful of times. This clonotype was sampled from a human donor in good health. The source material was T cells isolated from PBMCs.

The CDR3 is CAWSVQGGNQPQHF. For the CDR3, the DNA is TGTGCCTGGAGTGTACAGGGAGGCAATCAGCCCCAGCATTTT. This sequence joins TRBV30 and TRBJ1-5; D is possibly TRBD1 (6 bases). Trimming took 0 bases from V and 2 from J, leaving 8 bases between them. The CDR3 totals 14 residues. Germline assignment: CDR1 GTSNPN and CDR2 SVGIG (reference sequence).